The rows below give T cell receptor beta chains drawn from one sample of a study of graft-versus-host responses after intestinal transplantation. Sequencing was performed with immunoSEQ multiplex PCR; in TCRdb, only in-frame clones are kept and a portion is missing. Of about 2,500 clones listed, about 93% are singletons. Sequencing used PBMCs, obtained around 19 days after intestinal transplant. The source is a human patient who received an intestinal transplant, so some T cells may come from the graft donor. Each CDR3 is given with its conserved first and last residue. D genes are given only for firm matches. Rows give clone size only sometimes, using once, few, many, or a class for an expanded clone.

v_gene	abundance	j_gene	d_gene	CDR3nt	CDR3aa
TRBV19	-	TRBJ1-1	-	TGTGCCAGTAGTATAGCCGCGGCGGCGAACACTGAAGCTTTCTTT	CASSIAAAANTEAFF
TRBV30	-	TRBJ2-1	TRBD1	TGTGCCTGGAGAGGACAGGGAAAGGGGTTTGGGCAGTTCTTC	CAWRGQGKGFGQFF
TRBV19	-	TRBJ2-3	-	TGTGCCAGTAGTATTAGGGGCGGAACAGATACGCAGTATTTT	CASSIRGGTDTQYF
TRBV9	once	TRBJ2-1	-	TGTGCCAGCAGCGTACTCTCACGACCCCGGCGGAACAATGAGCAGTTCTTC	CASSVLSRPRRNNEQFF
TRBV29-1	-	TRBJ2-3	-	TGCAGCGTAGCGGGCTTCAACACAGATACGCAGTATTTT	CSVAGFNTDTQYF
TRBV2	once	TRBJ2-5	TRBD2	TGTGCCAGCAAACGACTAGCGGGGGGGCAAGAGACCCAGTACTTC	CASKRLAGGQETQYF
TRBV4-2	-	TRBJ2-1	-	TGTGCCAGCAGCCAAGGGCTAGCCAGTTACAATGAGCAGTTCTTC	CASSQGLASYNEQFF
TRBV7-3	-	TRBJ1-1	TRBD1	TGTGCCAGCAGCTTAACGGGGGGACAGTCGGGGGTCACTGAAGCTTTCTTT	CASSLTGGQSGVTEAFF
TRBV9	once	TRBJ2-1	TRBD2	TGTGCCAGCAGCGCCCGGACTAGCGGGAGGCTAAATGAGCAGTTCTTC	CASSARTSGRLNEQFF
TRBV7-9	-	TRBJ2-2	TRBD2	TGTGCCAGCAGCCCTAGCGGGGGGGGCTTGGCCGGGGAGCTGTTTTTT	CASSPSGGGLAGELFF
TRBV6-4	-	TRBJ2-3	-	TGTGCCAGCAGTCCAGGACACCACACAGATACGCAGTATTTT	CASSPGHHTDTQYF
TRBV30	-	TRBJ2-7	-	TGTGCCTGGAGTTACCCAGGGAGGCCCTACGAGCAGTACTTC	CAWSYPGRPYEQYF
TRBV6-5	-	TRBJ2-3	-	TGTGCCAGCAGCCGTACTCGAGATACGCAGTATTTT	CASSRTRDTQYF
TRBV6-6	few	TRBJ2-1	TRBD2	TGTGCCAGCAGTTACGGTGGGGGGGGTAGTGAGCAGTTCTTC	CASSYGGGGSEQFF
TRBV19	-	TRBJ1-6	-	TGTGCCAGTAGTTCAGGGCTTACTAATTCACCCCTCCACTTT	CASSSGLTNSPLHF
TRBV28	once	TRBJ1-5	-	TGTGCCAGCAGTTTGTCGGTGTATAGCAATCAGCCCCAGCATTTT	CASSLSVYSNQPQHF
TRBV13	-	TRBJ1-4	TRBD1	TGTGCCAGCAGCTTAGGCGGACAGGGGAATGAAAAACTGTTTTTT	CASSLGGQGNEKLFF
TRBV6-1	-	TRBJ1-2	-	TGTGCCAGCAGTGAAGTGGCAGGGGCCACATATGGCTACACCTTC	CASSEVAGATYGYTF
TRBV28	few	TRBJ2-4	TRBD1	TGTGCCAGCAGCCGGGGACAGGGGAGGAATCAGTACTTC	CASSRGQGRNQYF
TRBV28	-	TRBJ2-7	TRBD2	TGTGCCAGCAGTTTATTGCGGGAGGGGACCTCCTACGAGCAGTACTTC	CASSLLREGTSYEQYF
TRBV27	-	TRBJ2-3	-	TGTGCCAGCAGTTGGAGTTTGACAGATACGCAGTATTTT	CASSWSLTDTQYF
TRBV2	-	TRBJ2-2	-	TGTGCCAGCAGAGGGAGACGGTACACCGGGGAGCTGTTTTTT	CASRGRRYTGELFF
TRBV9	-	TRBJ2-2	TRBD2	TGTGCCAGCAGCGTAGGAGCGCGGGAGGCCGCCACCGGGGAGCTGTTTTTT	CASSVGAREAATGELFF
TRBV7-9	-	TRBJ2-1	-	TGTGCCAGCAGCTTGTCGGGGGATTTGTACAATGAGCAGTTCTTC	CASSLSGDLYNEQFF
TRBV19	-	TRBJ2-3	-	TGTGCCAGTAGTATGGAAGTCACAGTAACAGATACGCAGTATTTT	CASSMEVTVTDTQYF
TRBV9	-	TRBJ1-2	TRBD1	TGTGCCAGCAGCGTAGCAGGGACAGCCTTTAACTATGGCTACACCTTC	CASSVAGTAFNYGYTF
TRBV10-3	-	TRBJ2-3	-	TGTGCCATCAGTGATGGAGGGGGCACCGACACAGATACGCAGTATTTT	CAISDGGGTDTDTQYF
TRBV6-4	once	TRBJ2-3	-	TGTGCCAGCGGGTCTGGGGGGAGCACAGATACGCAGTATTTT	CASGSGGSTDTQYF
TRBV5-4	-	TRBJ2-7	TRBD2	TGTGCCAGCAGCGTAGGTTCCGGGACTAGCAGTTACGAGCAGTACTTC	CASSVGSGTSSYEQYF
TRBV10-1	-	TRBJ1-1	-	TGCGCCAGCAGTGATTTTTCGGACACTGAAGCTTTCTTT	CASSDFSDTEAFF
TRBV7-9	-	TRBJ2-5	-	TGTGCCAGCAGCTTAGTGAGGGAGACCCAGTACTTC	CASSLVRETQYF
TRBV15	-	TRBJ2-6	-	TGTGCCACGGAAAAGGGGTCAGGGGCCGCCCAGGTCCTGACTTTC	CATEKGSGAAQVLTF
TRBV28	-	TRBJ1-2	-	TGTGCCAGCAGTTTTCAAGGCGGAAACTATGGCTACACCTTC	CASSFQGGNYGYTF
TRBV27	-	TRBJ2-3	TRBD2	TGTGCCAGCAGTTCGGGGGAGGGGTACGGGACAGATACGCAGTATTTT	CASSSGEGYGTDTQYF
TRBV2	-	TRBJ2-7	TRBD1	TGTGCCAGCAGTCCCCGGGACAGCCCGTCCGAGCAGTACTTC	CASSPRDSPSEQYF
TRBV20-1	-	TRBJ2-7	-	TGCAGTGCTAGGCGGCACTACGAGCAGTACTTC	CSARRHYEQYF
TRBV27	-	TRBJ2-7	-	TGTGCCAGCAGTTTCGAAAACAGGGACTCCTACGAGCAGTACTTC	CASSFENRDSYEQYF
TRBV29-1	-	TRBJ2-1	-	TGCAGCGTTGGAACCCACAGCGGTAGCTCCTACAATGAGCAGTTCTTC	CSVGTHSGSSYNEQFF
TRBV2	-	TRBJ2-7	TRBD2	TGTGCCAGCACCCTGGCGGGGGGGGAGGCCTACGAGCAGTACTTC	CASTLAGGEAYEQYF
TRBV28	-	TRBJ1-5	TRBD1	TGTGCCAGCAGTACACCGGGACAGGGGGCGGGCCAGCCCCAGCATTTT	CASSTPGQGAGQPQHF
TRBV16	-	TRBJ1-5	-	TGTGCCAGCAGCCAATATCAGATTCAGCCCCAGCATTTT	CASSQYQIQPQHF
TRBV5-8	-	TRBJ1-1	TRBD1	TGTGCCAGCAGCTTGGCCTCAGGGGGGCTGGGCACTGAAGCTTTCTTT	CASSLASGGLGTEAFF
TRBV9	-	TRBJ2-5	TRBD2	TGTGCCAGCAGCACCACTAGCGGGAGGGAGACCCAGTACTTC	CASSTTSGRETQYF
TRBV19	-	TRBJ2-3	-	TGTGCCACTGCAATACAGGGAGGCACAGATACGCAGTATTTT	CATAIQGGTDTQYF
TRBV6-4	-	TRBJ2-3	TRBD2	TGTGCCAGCAGTGACTCGCGGGGGGGCACAGATACGCAGTATTTT	CASSDSRGGTDTQYF
TRBV7-6	-	TRBJ2-1	TRBD2	TGTGCCAGCAGCTTAGTTCTTGGGACTAGCGATAATGAGCAGTTCTTC	CASSLVLGTSDNEQFF
TRBV27	-	TRBJ1-6	-	TGTGCCAGCAGTTTACGTGACACGGACTCCCTCCACTTT	CASSLRDTDSLHF
TRBV6-6	once	TRBJ2-3	-	TGTGCCACCCTGGGCACAATTCTCACAGATACGCAGTATTTT	CATLGTILTDTQYF
TRBV7-9	-	TRBJ2-1	TRBD2	TGTGCCAGCAGCTTATTCGGGACTAGTCTCAATGAGCAGTTCTTC	CASSLFGTSLNEQFF
TRBV6-1	-	TRBJ2-3	TRBD2	TGTGCCGCTCTGCTAGCGGGGGTGGTAGATACGCAGTATTTT	CAALLAGVVDTQYF
TRBV6-9	-	TRBJ1-4	-	TGTGCCAGCAGTCCGCCGCGTGCCCCCGGTAATGAAAAACTGTTTTTT	CASSPPRAPGNEKLFF